This TCR beta chain was captured by sequencing in a study of Tregs in tolerant kidney transplant recipients. Across the study: Antibodies separated recipient from donor cells.

Study-level results: Activated donor B cell expansion appeared to reveal the most relevant donor-specific TCRbeta repertoire.

Measured with immunoSEQ multiplex PCR; TCRdb has only the in-frame clones, and not every one. The repertoire includes 2,000 to 2,500 clones, about 39% of them detected once, and around 7% sits in the top ten. Concerning this clone: Its antigen is not known.

The CDR3 spans 11 residues. The V and J ends lost 1 base and 5 bases respectively, with 5 bases between them. Germline V lookup: CDR1 GTSNPN, CDR2 SVGIG (reference sequence). This chain connects TRBV30 to TRBJ1-2; D gene uncertain. The TCR was taken from a human donor in good health. Sequencing input: Tregs from blood cultured with allogeneic cells. Written as DNA, the CDR3 is TGTGCCTGGAGTGCGGCATATGGCTACACCTTC. Translated, it gives CAWSAAYGYTF.